This TCR beta chain was captured in a study of T cell responses to AZD1222 COVID-19 vaccine. The CDR3 is 13 residues long. Germline loops: CDR1 LNHDA, CDR2 SQIVND (reference sequence). Losses at the gene ends were 5 bases for V and 8 bases for J; bases not matched to a gene: 5. The data were produced by immunoSEQ multiplex PCR, yet TCRdb's version contains in-frame clones alone and is incomplete. The sample includes about 60,000 clones, 84% seen only once; the top ten take roughly 20%. The sequence was obtained from an adult in good health. The sequences come from peripheral blood, collected on day 0 of AZD1222 vaccination. The V call is TRBV19, the J call TRBJ1-2; 10 nucleotides line up with TRBD1. The CDR3 loop is CASSPGQGTGYTF. CDR3 coding DNA: TGTGCCAGTAGTCCGGGACAGGGGACGGGCTACACCTTC.